This T cell receptor (beta chain) was profiled in a study of spatial heterogeneity in lung cancer. This clonotype was counted between two and nine times. As to time point: blood at routine non-recurrence follow-up after resection. Tumor, nontumor lung or frozen PBMC supplied whole RNA that was sequenced unsorted. MiXCR, applied by TCRdb to the 5' RACE reads, yields one record per CDR3 protein. The repertoire has tens of thousands of distinct CDR3 sequences, less than 20% of them found once; the top ten carry about a fifth. The receptor's source is a male donor with early-stage non-small cell lung cancer. Sequences were derived from PBMCs, sampled at follow-up.

The CDR3 nucleotides read TGTGCCTGGAGTGTACTGGGGCCGGTCGGGGTTAACACCGGGGAGCTGTTTTTT. This encodes CAWSVLGPVGVNTGELFF. The gene calls are TRBV30 and TRBJ2-2; D possibly uses TRBD1 or TRBD2 (5 bases each). Per the germline V gene, CDR1 is GTSNPN and CDR2 is SVGIG (reference sequence). The V and J ends lost 0 bases and 2 bases respectively, with 19 bases between them. This CDR3 comprises 18 residues. Drawing the rest from reference TRBV30 and TRBJ2-2, the complete variable domain is SQTIHQWPATLVQPVGSPLSLECTVEGTSNPNLYWYRQAAGRGLQLLFYSVGIGQISSEVPQNLSASRPQDRQFILSSKKLLLSDSGFYLCAWSVLGPVGVNTGELFFGEGSRLTVL.